This T cell receptor (beta chain) was recovered during a study of blood T cell repertoires in COVID-19. The protocol was immunoSEQ multiplex PCR, while the TCRdb copy is restricted to in-frame clones and leaves out a portion. The table includes about 190,000 clones, more than 70% detected once. CDR3 length: 14 amino acids. Between the trimmed V and J ends, which lost 3 bases and 6 bases, there was a span of 14 bases. In germline, CDR1 is MDHEN, CDR2 SYDVKM. This sequence was found in a woman in her thirties or forties who had recovered from COVID-19. Sequenced input: peripheral blood. The chain joins TRBV28 to TRBJ1-1; D may be TRBD1 (5 bases). CDR3 amino acids: CASSLDIPVAEAFF. DNA of the CDR3: TGTGCCAGCAGTTTGGACATCCCGGTGGCTGAAGCTTTCTTT.